A selection of T cell receptor beta chains follows, all from one sample in a study of T cell repertoires in cytomegalovirus infection. These TCRs' antigens remain unknown. TCRdb reprocessed the reads via MiXCR and lists one record per CDR3 protein. The sample shows around 95,000 distinct CDR3 sequences, around 28% of them seen only once. The sample was CD8+ T cells from cultured PBMCs, taken from culture after CMV antigen stimulation. These TCRs come from a human donor in good health (CMV status not recorded). Some clones in this sample may be carry-over from other donors' samples. CDR3s include the opening cysteine and the closing phenylalanine or tryptophan. D genes are given only for firm matches.

>11|TRBJ1-1|TRBV5-6|-
CASSLGLVAFF
>11|TRBJ1-1|TRBV7-6|-
CASSQGREAFF
>13|TRBJ2-1|TRBV7-9|-
CASSPDSNNEQFF
>13|TRBJ1-6|TRBV6-5|-
CASSYSAVDALHF
>14|TRBJ2-3|TRBV4-1|TRBD2
CASSQGSGADTQYF
>15|TRBJ1-1|TRBV28|-
CASSPAVGGDTEAFF
>15|TRBJ2-3|TRBV7-9|TRBD2
CASSPSGGPGDTQYF
>15|TRBJ2-3|TRBV30|TRBD1
CAWSVQGQGTDTQYF
>16|TRBJ2-7|TRBV7-8|TRBD1
CASSSDRAPTSYEQYF
>15|TRBJ2-3|TRBV6-4|-
CASSDRAASTDTQYF
>13|TRBJ2-5|TRBV5-6|-
CASSPEAGETQYF